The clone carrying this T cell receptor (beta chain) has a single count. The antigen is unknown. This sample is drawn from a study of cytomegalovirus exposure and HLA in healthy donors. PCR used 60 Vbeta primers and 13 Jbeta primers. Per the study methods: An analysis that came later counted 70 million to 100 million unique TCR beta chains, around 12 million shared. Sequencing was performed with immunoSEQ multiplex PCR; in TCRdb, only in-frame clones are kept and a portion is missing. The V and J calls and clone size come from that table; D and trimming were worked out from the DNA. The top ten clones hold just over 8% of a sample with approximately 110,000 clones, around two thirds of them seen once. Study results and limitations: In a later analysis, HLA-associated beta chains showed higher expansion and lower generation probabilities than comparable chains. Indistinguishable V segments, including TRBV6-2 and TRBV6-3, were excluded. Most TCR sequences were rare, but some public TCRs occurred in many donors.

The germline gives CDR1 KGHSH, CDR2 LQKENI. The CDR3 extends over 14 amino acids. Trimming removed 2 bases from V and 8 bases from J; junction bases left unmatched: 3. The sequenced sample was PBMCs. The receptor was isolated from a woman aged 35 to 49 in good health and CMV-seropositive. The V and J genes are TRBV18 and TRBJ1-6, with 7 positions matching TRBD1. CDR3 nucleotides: TGTGCCAGCTCACCAGAGACAGGGCATTCACCCCTCCACTTT. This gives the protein CASSPETGHSPLHF.